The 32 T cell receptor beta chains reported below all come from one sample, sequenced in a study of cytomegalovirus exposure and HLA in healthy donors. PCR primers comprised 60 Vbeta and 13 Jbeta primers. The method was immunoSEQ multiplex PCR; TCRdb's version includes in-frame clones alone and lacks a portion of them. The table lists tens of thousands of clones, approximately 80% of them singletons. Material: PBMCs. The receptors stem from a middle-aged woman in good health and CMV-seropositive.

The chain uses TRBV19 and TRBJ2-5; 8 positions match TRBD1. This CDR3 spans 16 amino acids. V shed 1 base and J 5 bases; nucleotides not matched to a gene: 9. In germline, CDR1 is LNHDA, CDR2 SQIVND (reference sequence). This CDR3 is CASSIAWARGLETQYF. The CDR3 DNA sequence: TGTGCCAGTAGTATAGCCTGGGCCAGGGGGCTGGAGACCCAGTACTTC. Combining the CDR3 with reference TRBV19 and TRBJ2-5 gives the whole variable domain DGGITQSPKYLFRKEGQNVTLSCEQNLNHDAMYWYRQDPGQGLRLIYYSQIVNDFQKGDIAEGYSVSREKKESFPLTVTSAQKNPTAFYLCASSIAWARGLETQYFGPGTRLLVL.

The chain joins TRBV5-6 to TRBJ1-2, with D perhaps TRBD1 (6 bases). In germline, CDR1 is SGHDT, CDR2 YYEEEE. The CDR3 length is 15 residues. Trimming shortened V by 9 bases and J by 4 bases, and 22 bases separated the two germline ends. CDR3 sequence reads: CATSHGPARGYGYTF. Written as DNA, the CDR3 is TGTGCCACCTCCCACGGTCCCGCCAGGGGCTATGGCTACACCTTC. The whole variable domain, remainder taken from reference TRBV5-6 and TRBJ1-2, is DAGVTQSPTHLIKTRGQQVTLRCSPKSGHDTVSWYQQALGQGPQFIFQYYEEEERQRGNFPDRFSGHQFPNYSSELNVNALLLGDSALYLCATSHGPARGYGYTFGSGTRLTVV.

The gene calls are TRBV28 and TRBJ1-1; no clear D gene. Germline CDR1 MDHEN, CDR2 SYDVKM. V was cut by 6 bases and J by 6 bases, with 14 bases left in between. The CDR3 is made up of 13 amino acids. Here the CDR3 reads CASSSLYLSEAFF. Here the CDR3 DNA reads TGTGCCAGCAGCTCCCTCTATCTATCTGAAGCTTTCTTT.

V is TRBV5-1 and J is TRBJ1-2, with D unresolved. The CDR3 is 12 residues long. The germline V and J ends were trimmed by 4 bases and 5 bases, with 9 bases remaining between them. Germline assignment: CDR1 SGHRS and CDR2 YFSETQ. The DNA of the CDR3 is TGCGCCAGCAGCCCCGGGGAGTATGGCTACACCTTC. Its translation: CASSPGEYGYTF.

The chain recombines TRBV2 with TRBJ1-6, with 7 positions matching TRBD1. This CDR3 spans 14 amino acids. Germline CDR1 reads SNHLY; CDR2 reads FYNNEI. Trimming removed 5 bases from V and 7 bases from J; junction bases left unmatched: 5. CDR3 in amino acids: CASSQGTANSPLHF. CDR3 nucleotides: TGTGCCAGCAGTCAGGGGACAGCAAATTCACCCCTCCACTTT.

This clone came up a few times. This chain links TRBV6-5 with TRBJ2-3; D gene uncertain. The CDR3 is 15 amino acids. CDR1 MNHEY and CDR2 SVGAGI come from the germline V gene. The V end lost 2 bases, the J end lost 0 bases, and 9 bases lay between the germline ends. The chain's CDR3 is CASSYGSGSTDTQYF. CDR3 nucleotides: TGTGCCAGCAGTTACGGTAGTGGTAGCACAGATACGCAGTATTTT.

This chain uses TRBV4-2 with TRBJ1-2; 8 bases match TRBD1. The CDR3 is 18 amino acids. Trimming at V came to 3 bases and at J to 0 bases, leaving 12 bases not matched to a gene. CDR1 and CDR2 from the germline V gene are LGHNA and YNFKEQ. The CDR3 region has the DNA TGTGCCAGCAGCCATGTGGACAGGGCAAGGCTGGCTAACTATGGCTACACCTTC. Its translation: CASSHVDRARLANYGYTF.

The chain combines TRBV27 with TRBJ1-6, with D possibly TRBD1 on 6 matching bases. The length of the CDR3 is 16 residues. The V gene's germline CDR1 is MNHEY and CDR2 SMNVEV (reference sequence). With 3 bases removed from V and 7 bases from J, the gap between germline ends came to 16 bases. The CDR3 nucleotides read TGTGCCAGCAGTTTTGGAGGTGGGGGCAGAAATTCACCCCTCCACTTT. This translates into CASSFGGGGRNSPLHF.

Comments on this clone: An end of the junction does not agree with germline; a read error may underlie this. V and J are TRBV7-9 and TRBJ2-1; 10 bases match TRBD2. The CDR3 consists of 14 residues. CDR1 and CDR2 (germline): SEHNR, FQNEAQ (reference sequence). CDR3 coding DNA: TGTTCCAGCAGCTTAGCGGGGGGTTCTCAAGAGCAGTTCTTC. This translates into CSSSLAGGSQEQFF.

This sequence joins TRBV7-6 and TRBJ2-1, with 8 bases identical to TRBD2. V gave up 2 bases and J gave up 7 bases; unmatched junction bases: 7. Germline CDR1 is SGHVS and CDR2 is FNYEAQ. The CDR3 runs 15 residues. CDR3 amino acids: CASSLIMAGGNEQFF. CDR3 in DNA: TGTGCCAGCAGCTTAATCATGGCGGGGGGAAATGAGCAGTTCTTC.

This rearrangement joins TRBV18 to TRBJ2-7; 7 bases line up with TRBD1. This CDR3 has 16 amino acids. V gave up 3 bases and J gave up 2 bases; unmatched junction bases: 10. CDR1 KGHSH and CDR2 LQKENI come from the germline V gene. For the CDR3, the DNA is TGTGCCAGCTCACCCCCAGGGACAGAGTACGCCTACGAGCAGTACTTC. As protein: CASSPPGTEYAYEQYF.

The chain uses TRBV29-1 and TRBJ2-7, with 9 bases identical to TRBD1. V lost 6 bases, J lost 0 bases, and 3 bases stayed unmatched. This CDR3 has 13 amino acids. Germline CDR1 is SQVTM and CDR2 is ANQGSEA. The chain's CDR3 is CSVETGGSYEQYF. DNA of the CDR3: TGCAGCGTCGAGACAGGGGGCTCCTACGAGCAGTACTTC.

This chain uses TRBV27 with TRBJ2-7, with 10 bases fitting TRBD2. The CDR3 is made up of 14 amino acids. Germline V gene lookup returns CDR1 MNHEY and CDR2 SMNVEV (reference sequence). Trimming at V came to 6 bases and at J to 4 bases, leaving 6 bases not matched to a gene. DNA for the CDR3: TGTGCCAGCAGCTATAGCGGGGGGCCGTACGAGCAGTACTTC. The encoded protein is CASSYSGGPYEQYF.

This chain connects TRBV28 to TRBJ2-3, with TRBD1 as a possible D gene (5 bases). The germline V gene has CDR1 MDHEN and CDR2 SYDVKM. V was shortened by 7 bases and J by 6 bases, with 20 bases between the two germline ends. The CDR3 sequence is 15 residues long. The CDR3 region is CASTTIRVPYDTQYF. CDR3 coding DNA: TGTGCCAGCACCACCATCAGGGTTCCATATGATACGCAGTATTTT.

CDR3 bases: TGTGCCAGCAGCTTAGTAGGGGGCAATTCTGGAAACACCATATATTTT. This encodes CASSLVGGNSGNTIYF. The chain is built from TRBV7-2 and TRBJ1-3, with 7 bases identical to TRBD1. Germline V CDR1 and CDR2: SGHTA, FQGNSA. The trim removed 1 base at V and 1 base at J, leaving 4 bases unmatched. The CDR3 contains 16 residues.

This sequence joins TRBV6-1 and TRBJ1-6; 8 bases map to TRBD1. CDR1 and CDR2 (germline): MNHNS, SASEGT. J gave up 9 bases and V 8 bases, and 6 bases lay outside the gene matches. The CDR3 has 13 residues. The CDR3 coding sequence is TGTGCCAGCGATGGCAGGGGGCCTTCACCCCTCCACTTT. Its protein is CASDGRGPSPLHF.

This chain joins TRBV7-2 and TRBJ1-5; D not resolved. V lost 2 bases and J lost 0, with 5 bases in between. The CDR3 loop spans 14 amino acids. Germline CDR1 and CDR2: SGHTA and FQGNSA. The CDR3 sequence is CASSLRLSNQPQHF. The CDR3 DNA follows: TGTGCCAGCAGCTTACGTCTTAGCAATCAGCCCCAGCATTTT.

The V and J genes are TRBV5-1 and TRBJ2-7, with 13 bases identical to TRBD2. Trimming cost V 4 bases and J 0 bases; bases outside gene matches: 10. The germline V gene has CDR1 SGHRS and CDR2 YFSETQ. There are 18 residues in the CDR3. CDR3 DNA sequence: TGCGCCAGCAGCCTAGGACTAGCGGGGGAGGGGTACTCCTACGAGCAGTACTTC. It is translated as CASSLGLAGEGYSYEQYF.

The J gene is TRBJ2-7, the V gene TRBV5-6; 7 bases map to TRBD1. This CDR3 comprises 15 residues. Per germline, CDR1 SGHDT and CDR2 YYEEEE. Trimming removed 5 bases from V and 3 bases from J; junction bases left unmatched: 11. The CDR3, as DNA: TGTGCCAGCAGACTCCTCAAAGGGACAGTCTACGAGCAGTACTTC. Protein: CASRLLKGTVYEQYF.

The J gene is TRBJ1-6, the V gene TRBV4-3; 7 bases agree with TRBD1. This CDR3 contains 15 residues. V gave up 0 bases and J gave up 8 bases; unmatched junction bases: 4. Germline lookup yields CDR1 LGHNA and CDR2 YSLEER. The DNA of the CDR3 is TGCGCCAGCAGCCAAGATCCGCAGGGGGATTCACCCCTCCACTTT. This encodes CASSQDPQGDSPLHF.

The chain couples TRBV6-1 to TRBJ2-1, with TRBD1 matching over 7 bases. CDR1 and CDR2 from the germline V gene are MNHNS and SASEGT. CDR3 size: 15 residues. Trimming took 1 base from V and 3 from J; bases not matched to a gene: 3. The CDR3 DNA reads TGTGCCAGCAGTGAAGATGCAGGGGGCTACAATGAGCAGTTCTTC. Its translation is CASSEDAGGYNEQFF.

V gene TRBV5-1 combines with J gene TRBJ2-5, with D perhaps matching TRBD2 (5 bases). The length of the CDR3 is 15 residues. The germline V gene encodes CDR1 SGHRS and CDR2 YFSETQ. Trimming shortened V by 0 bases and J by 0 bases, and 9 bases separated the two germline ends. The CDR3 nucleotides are TGCGCCAGCAGCTTGGGGCCTAGCTACCAAGAGACCCAGTACTTC. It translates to CASSLGPSYQETQYF.

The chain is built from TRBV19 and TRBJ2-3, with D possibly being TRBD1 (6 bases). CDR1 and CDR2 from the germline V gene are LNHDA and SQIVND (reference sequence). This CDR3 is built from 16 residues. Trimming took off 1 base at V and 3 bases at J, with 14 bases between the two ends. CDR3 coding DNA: TGTGCCAGTAGTATAGGGCAAAACAGGGTGACAGATACGCAGTATTTT. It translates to CASSIGQNRVTDTQYF.

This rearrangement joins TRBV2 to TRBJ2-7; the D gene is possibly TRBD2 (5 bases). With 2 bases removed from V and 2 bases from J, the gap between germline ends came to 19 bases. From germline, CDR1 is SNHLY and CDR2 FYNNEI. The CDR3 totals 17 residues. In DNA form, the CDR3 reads TGTGCCAGCAGTGAAAGTAGCGAGCGGAGGTTTACCTACGAGCAGTACTTC. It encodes CASSESSERRFTYEQYF.

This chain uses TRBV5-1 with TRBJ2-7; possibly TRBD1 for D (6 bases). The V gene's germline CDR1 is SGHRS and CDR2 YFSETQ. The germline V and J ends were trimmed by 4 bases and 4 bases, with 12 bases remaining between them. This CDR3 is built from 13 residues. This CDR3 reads CASSVDREYEQYF. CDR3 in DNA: TGCGCCAGCAGCGTGGACAGAGAGTACGAGCAGTACTTC.

The CDR3 loop is CASSPQGSGYTF. The CDR3 DNA reads TGTGCCAGCAGCCCCCAGGGTAGTGGCTACACCTTC. The V gene is TRBV27, the J gene TRBJ1-2; perhaps TRBD1 as D (5 bases). CDR3 length: 12 residues. CDR1 MNHEY and CDR2 SMNVEV come from the germline V gene (reference sequence). V shed 6 bases and J shed 7 bases, with 12 bases lying between them.

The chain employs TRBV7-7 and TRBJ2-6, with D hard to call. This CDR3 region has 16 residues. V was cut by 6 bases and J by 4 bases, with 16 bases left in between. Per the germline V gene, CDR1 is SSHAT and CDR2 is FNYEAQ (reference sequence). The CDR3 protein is CASSRGVNVGANVLTF. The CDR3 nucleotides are TGTGCCAGCAGTCGAGGAGTGAATGTCGGGGCCAACGTCCTGACTTTC.

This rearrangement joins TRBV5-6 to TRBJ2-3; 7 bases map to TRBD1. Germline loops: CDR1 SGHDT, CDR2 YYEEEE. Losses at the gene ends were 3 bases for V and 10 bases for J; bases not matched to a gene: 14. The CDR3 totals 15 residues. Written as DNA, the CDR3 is TGTGCCAGCAGCTCCCCGACAGGGTTAGGGGAATCGCAGTATTTT. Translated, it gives CASSSPTGLGESQYF. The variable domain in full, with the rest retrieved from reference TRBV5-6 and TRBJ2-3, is DAGVTQSPTHLIKTRGQQVTLRCSPKSGHDTVSWYQQALGQGPQFIFQYYEEEERQRGNFPDRFSGHQFPNYSSELNVNALLLGDSALYLCASSSPTGLGESQYFGPGTRLTVL.

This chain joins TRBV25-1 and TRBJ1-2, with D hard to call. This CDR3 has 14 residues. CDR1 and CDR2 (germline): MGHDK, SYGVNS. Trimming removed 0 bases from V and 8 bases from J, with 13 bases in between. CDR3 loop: CASSEYEGLRGYTF. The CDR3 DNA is TGTGCCAGCAGTGAATACGAGGGTCTGCGCGGCTACACCTTC.

The DNA for the CDR3 is TGTGCCGTCACTGGGGGGGACAGGGAAGGCGAGCAGTACTTC. Protein product: CAVTGGDREGEQYF. This chain links TRBV10-3 with TRBJ2-7, with 9 bases lining up with TRBD1. Germline lookup yields CDR1 ENHRY and CDR2 SYGVKD. V lost 11 bases, J lost 6 bases, and 14 bases stayed unmatched. The CDR3 length is 14 residues.

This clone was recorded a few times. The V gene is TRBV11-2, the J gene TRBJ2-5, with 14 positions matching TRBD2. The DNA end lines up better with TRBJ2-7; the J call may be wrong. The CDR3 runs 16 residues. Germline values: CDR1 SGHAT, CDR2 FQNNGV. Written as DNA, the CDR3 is TGTGCCAGCAGCACCCGACTAGCGGGGGGGCCGGACGAGCAGTACTTC. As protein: CASSTRLAGGPDEQYF.

The CDR3 bases are TGTGCCAGCAGTCAAGCCTTGAAGGAGACCCAGCATTTT. Encoded protein: CASSQALKETQHF. The rearrangement uses TRBV28 and TRBJ1-5; D is unresolved. V was pared by 5 bases and J by 11 bases, with 16 bases between. The germline gives CDR1 MDHEN, CDR2 SYDVKM. CDR3 size: 13 residues. Supplemented by reference TRBV28 and TRBJ1-5, the full variable domain reads DVKVTQSSRYLVKRTGEKVFLECVQDMDHENMFWYRQDPGLGLRLIYFSYDVKMKEKGDIPEGYSVSREKKERFSLILESASTNQTSMYLCASSQALKETQHFGDGTRLSIL.